One TCR beta chain is described in this entry. The specificity of this receptor is unknown. Qualities for individual bases were not recorded, and no much larger clone is one base off. The CDR3 numbers 13 residues from cysteine through phenylalanine. Only CDR3 DNA is held: 39 bases, read in frame from base 1. Trimming at the junction amounts to 3 bases on V and 0 bases on J, and the germline ends lie 5 bases apart. Via the germline V gene, CDR1 is KGHDR and CDR2 SFDVKD. To demonstrate the VDJtools post-analysis software, the study profiled TCR beta repertoires from the peripheral blood of approximately twelve young patients with multiple sclerosis. The multiple sclerosis patients were children and adolescents between roughly 6 and 16 years of age. The sample originates from a study of post-analysis software for immune sequencing data (dated by TCRdb to between 2014 and 2017). With regard to the full study: Recorded disease courses included relapsing-remitting, secondary progressive and progressive-relapsing multiple sclerosis, with some patients lacking subtype annotation. The multiple sclerosis patient repertoires were compared with 11 previously published healthy control repertoires from donors aged about 6 to 26 years. A subset of samples was prepared in parallel using single-end sample barcoding, then pooled and co-amplified after Illumina adapter ligation. Results the study describes overall, beyond this receptor: The control group was slightly older than the multiple sclerosis patient group. A handful of TRBV segments, including TRBV5-6, TRBV5-1 and TRBV20-1, were significantly more frequent in patients than controls. Compared with controls, multiple sclerosis patients had significantly lower normalized Chao1 diversity, a finding suggesting substantial peripheral T-cell clonal expansion. When samples were clustered directly using the F measure, samples prepared in the same batch co-clustered strongly, which prompted a batch-effect correction.

The method behind the library was PCR. The sequencer listed for this sample is Illumina HiSeq 2500. To reduce PCR and sequencing biases, unique molecular identifiers were incorporated into the TCR beta cDNA libraries. Every 1 to 10 million input T cells yielded roughly 500,000 cDNA molecules, meaning each molecule approximated one T cell. The patient libraries were prepared and sequenced with the same protocol used for the earlier healthy control dataset. Within a given batch, samples were prepared together, multiplexed and sequenced on the same HiSeq lane. On the study's bioinformatics: Raw barcoded reads were processed with MIGEC, discarding single-read molecular identifier groups before consensus assembly and CDR3 extraction. VDJtools was used for post-analysis of the clonotype tables, and diversity was normalized by down-sampling every dataset to the size of the smallest sample. To correct batch-related cross-sample contamination, repertoire overlap clustering matched CDR3 amino acid sequences but not nucleotide sequences. The public reads were run again by TCRdb, first through fastp at Q25 and then through MiXCR, and only productive beta chains were kept. Duplicate CDR3 protein sequences are folded into a single record with the most common DNA and genes. What appears here as the V and J calls and clone size reflects TCRdb's work, not the paper's. The sample records around 500,000 distinct CDR3 sequences, around 36% of which are singletons. The ten biggest clones cover approximately 5.4% of the sample.

This receptor was identified in a girl aged 2-17 years with multiple sclerosis. This receptor chain uses TRBV24-1 and TRBJ2-7, with an unclear D gene assignment. Sample: blood. The nucleotide sequence reads as follows: TGTGCCACCAGTGATCCAGCCTCCTACGAGCAGTACTTC. Its protein reads: CATSDPASYEQYF.